This entry lists 24 T cell receptor beta chains sequenced from one sample in a study of blood T cell repertoires in COVID-19. Clones were read by immunoSEQ multiplex PCR, and TCRdb kept only the in-frame ones, dropping some. The profile shows about 440,000 clones, 90% of them singletons. Sequencing was done on a sample of PBMCs or T cells enriched from blood (not recorded which). The receptors originated from a man between 18 and 35 years old who had recovered from COVID-19.

V gene TRBV6-6 combines with J gene TRBJ2-2; D is perhaps TRBD1 (5 bases). The CDR3 has 15 residues. Between the trimmed V and J ends, which lost 6 bases and 3 bases, there was a span of 14 bases. CDR1 is MNHNY and CDR2 is SVGAGI in the germline V gene (reference sequence). CDR3 sequence reads: CASSPLVGDTGELFF. In DNA, the CDR3 is TGTGCCAGCAGCCCCTTGGTAGGGGACACCGGGGAGCTGTTTTTT.

This chain connects TRBV13 to TRBJ1-3; the D gene is possibly TRBD1 (5 bases). There are 17 residues in the CDR3. V lost 5 bases, J lost 0 bases, and 17 bases lay in between. Germline lookup yields CDR1 PRHDT and CDR2 FYEKMQ (reference sequence). The CDR3 nucleotides read TGTGCCAGCAGCCCTAGACCGGGACTCCACTCTGGAAACACCATATATTTT. It specifies CASSPRPGLHSGNTIYF.

The rearrangement uses TRBV5-8 and TRBJ2-7, with 10 bases fitting TRBD1. From germline, CDR1 is SGHTS and CDR2 YDEGEE. The CDR3 runs 13 residues. V gave up 5 bases and J gave up 7 bases; unmatched junction bases: 6. CDR3 in DNA: TGTGCCAGCAGGCGACAGGGGGCAGGAGAGCAGTACTTC. This encodes CASRRQGAGEQYF.

The chain employs TRBV30 and TRBJ2-7, with 7 positions matching TRBD2. There are 13 residues in the CDR3. Trimming at V came to 2 bases and at J to 4 bases, leaving 5 bases not matched to a gene. CDR1 and CDR2 from the germline V gene are GTSNPN and SVGIG (reference sequence). Here the CDR3 reads CAWSPGLPYEQYF. The CDR3 nucleotides are TGTGCCTGGAGTCCGGGACTACCATACGAGCAGTACTTC.

V gene TRBV6-5 combines with J gene TRBJ1-2, with 8 bases that match TRBD1. The CDR3 runs 14 residues. After removal of 7 bases from V and 7 bases from J, the junction contained 11 bases not matched to a gene. Germline V gene data show CDR1 as MNHEY and CDR2 as SVGAGI. In DNA, the CDR3 is TGTGCCAGCACCGAAAACCCGACAGGGGCTGGCTACACCTTC. This gives the protein CASTENPTGAGYTF.

The rearrangement joins TRBV5-6 to TRBJ1-2, with 7 bases aligning to TRBD1. The CDR3 has 14 residues. After removal of 0 bases from V and 8 bases from J, the junction contained 7 bases not matched to a gene. The V gene's germline CDR1 is SGHDT and CDR2 YYEEEE. The CDR3 DNA is TGTGCCAGCAGCTTGGTCAGGGGGTTCAGGGGCTACACCTTC. This encodes CASSLVRGFRGYTF.

The chain employs TRBV7-9 and TRBJ2-1; 9 bases agree with TRBD2. CDR3 length: 15 residues. Germline V gives CDR1 SEHNR, CDR2 FQNEAQ (reference sequence). With V trimmed by 6 bases and J by 4 bases, 7 bases remained unmatched. CDR3 loop: CASSGGRAKYNEQFF. The CDR3 bases are TGTGCCAGCAGTGGCGGGAGGGCCAAGTACAATGAGCAGTTCTTC.

The V call is TRBV11-2, the J call TRBJ1-2, with D hard to call. The V end was cut by 2 bases, the J end by 4 bases, with 17 bases between. Germline assignment: CDR1 SGHAT and CDR2 FQNNGV. The CDR3 runs to 16 residues. CDR3 in amino acids: CASSLPGSELTYGYTF. CDR3 nucleotides: TGTGCCAGCAGCTTACCGGGATCCGAACTAACCTATGGCTACACCTTC.

The rearrangement uses TRBV5-1 and TRBJ1-6, with a possible D match to TRBD1 (5 bases). The CDR3 is 16 residues long. Germline loops: CDR1 SGHRS, CDR2 YFSETQ. The ends were cut back, 0 bases at V and 9 bases at J, with 16 bases in the middle. The CDR3 nucleotides are TGCGCCAGCAGCTTGGCGGGGGGTCCCCTTGGTTCACCCCTCCACTTT. Protein sequence: CASSLAGGPLGSPLHF.

The chain is built from TRBV19 and TRBJ1-3; D is undetermined. This CDR3 is 16 amino acids long. CDR1 and CDR2 from the germline V gene are LNHDA and SQIVND (reference sequence). Deletions cut 8 bases from V and 0 bases from J, with 17 bases between. CDR3 bases: TGTGCCAGTTGGGCGGGTAGAGTCGTCTCTGGAAACACCATATATTTT. Translated, it gives CASWAGRVVSGNTIYF. The full variable domain, with the rest looked up from reference TRBV19 and TRBJ1-3, is DGGITQSPKYLFRKEGQNVTLSCEQNLNHDAMYWYRQDPGQGLRLIYYSQIVNDFQKGDIAEGYSVSREKKESFPLTVTSAQKNPTAFYLCASWAGRVVSGNTIYFGEGSWLTVV.

The chain carries TRBV7-9 and TRBJ1-1; TRBD1 might be the D (6 bases). Germline V CDR1 and CDR2: SEHNR, FQNEAQ (reference sequence). V was cut by 2 bases and J by 0 bases, with 10 bases left in between. The CDR3 contains 15 residues. The CDR3 bases are TGTGCCAGCAGCTTACGTGGACAGATGAACACTGAAGCTTTCTTT. Translating gives CASSLRGQMNTEAFF.

The sample holds one count of this clone. The rearrangement uses TRBV27 and TRBJ1-1; 7 bases fit TRBD1. CDR3 length: 13 amino acids. V was pared by 6 bases and J by 8 bases, with 9 bases of the junction left unmatched. Germline V CDR1 and CDR2: MNHEY, SMNVEV (reference sequence). The CDR3 DNA reads TGTGCCAGCAGGCTCGGACAGGTGAACGAAGCTTTCTTT. It codes for CASRLGQVNEAFF.

The chain combines TRBV25-1 with TRBJ1-2; D call uncertain. This CDR3 comprises 12 residues. Trimming stripped 8 bases from V and 7 bases from J, with 14 bases between. Germline V gives CDR1 MGHDK, CDR2 SYGVNS. CDR3 DNA: TGTGCCAGCCTCCACGGGGAGGGTGGCTACACCTTC. As protein: CASLHGEGGYTF.

The chain uses TRBV25-1 and TRBJ1-5; D perhaps matches TRBD1 (5 bases). CDR3 length equals 14 residues. Looked up from germline, CDR1 is MGHDK and CDR2 is SYGVNS. Trimming took off 3 bases at V and 11 bases at J, with 17 bases between the two ends. DNA for the CDR3: TGTGCCAGCAGTGATTCGACAGCCCAGATAGCCCAGCATTTT. Its protein product is CASSDSTAQIAQHF.

The chain has TRBV18 and TRBJ1-1, with 8 bases that match TRBD1. With 0 bases clipped from V and 0 bases from J, the junction kept 9 bases outside the gene matches. This CDR3 contains 18 residues. Germline CDR1 KGHSH, CDR2 LQKENI. Here the CDR3 DNA reads TGTGCCAGCTCACCACCGTCCCGGACAGGGATCATGAACACTGAAGCTTTCTTT. Its protein is CASSPPSRTGIMNTEAFF.

The chain combines TRBV5-4 with TRBJ1-2, with 8 bases that match TRBD1. The CDR3 sequence is 14 residues long. With V trimmed by 6 bases and J by 2 bases, 6 bases remained unmatched. The V gene's germline CDR1 is SGHNT and CDR2 YYREEE (reference sequence). The CDR3 reads CASKFNRGNYGYTF. Here the CDR3 DNA reads TGTGCCAGCAAGTTTAACAGGGGGAACTATGGCTACACCTTC.

The chain combines TRBV28 with TRBJ2-5, with D possibly matching TRBD1 (6 bases). There are 13 residues in the CDR3. CDR1 is MDHEN and CDR2 is SYDVKM in the germline V gene. Trimming took off 1 base at V and 5 bases at J, with 8 bases between the two ends. CDR3 sequence reads: CASSLSGVETQYF. In DNA, the CDR3 is TGTGCCAGCAGTTTATCAGGGGTCGAGACCCAGTACTTC.

The V call is TRBV2, the J call TRBJ2-7; D is possibly TRBD2 (6 bases). The CDR3 consists of 16 residues. Germline CDR1 and CDR2: SNHLY and FYNNEI. V lost 5 bases and J 3 bases, leaving 20 bases between the germline ends. The CDR3 coding sequence is TGTGCCAGCAGTTCCCGGGCTGGGGGGACCGGCTACGAGCAGTACTTC. Translation: CASSSRAGGTGYEQYF.

Turning to this clone: The junction and the germline gene differ at one end; a read error may be behind it. The chain carries TRBV30 and TRBJ2-7, with TRBD1 identical over 9 bases. The CDR3 sequence is 14 residues long. Per the germline V gene, CDR1 is GTSNPN and CDR2 is SVGIG (reference sequence). The CDR3 loop reads CAGSGTGNFHEQYF. Written as DNA, the CDR3 is TGTGCCGGGAGTGGGACAGGGAACTTCCACGAGCAGTACTTC.

CDR3 nucleotides: TGCGCCAGCAGTCGGAATCCACCCGGGACAGCGAACTACGAGCAGTACTTC. Residues: CASSRNPPGTANYEQYF. V usage is TRBV10-1 and J usage is TRBJ2-7, with 7 positions matching TRBD1. CDR1 is WNHNN, CDR2 SYGVQD, per germline (reference sequence). Trimming cost V 5 bases and J 3 bases; bases outside gene matches: 16. This CDR3 comprises 17 residues.

The chain links TRBV7-9 to TRBJ2-7; 7 bases align to TRBD1. This CDR3 has 15 amino acids. Germline CDR1 and CDR2: SEHNR and FQNEAQ (reference sequence). Losses at the gene ends were 6 bases for V and 6 bases for J; bases not matched to a gene: 14. CDR3 DNA sequence: TGTGCCAGCAGATTGGGCGCAGGGGGAAGTTCCGAGCAGTACTTC. Its protein product is CASRLGAGGSSEQYF.

The V call is TRBV19, the J call TRBJ1-1, with D uncertain. The CDR3 sequence is 13 residues long. Germline loops: CDR1 LNHDA, CDR2 SQIVND (reference sequence). V was clipped by 6 bases and J by 0 bases, with 8 bases between them. CDR3 region: CASRSDMNTEAFF. The CDR3 coding sequence is TGTGCCAGTAGGTCAGATATGAACACTGAAGCTTTCTTT.

This chain joins TRBV7-9 and TRBJ1-2; D not certain. CDR3 length equals 14 residues. Germline CDR1 reads SEHNR; CDR2 reads FQNEAQ (reference sequence). V lost 5 bases to trimming and J lost 4 bases, with 14 bases between them. CDR3 region: CASSVRGQAYGYTF. The CDR3, as DNA: TGTGCCAGCAGCGTTCGTGGGCAGGCCTATGGCTACACCTTC.

The chain combines TRBV7-2 with TRBJ1-1, with no clear D. The CDR3 length is 14 residues. V dropped 0 bases and J dropped 6 bases, with 11 bases sitting between them. The germline gives CDR1 SGHTA, CDR2 FQGNSA. CDR3 sequence (DNA): TGTGCCAGCAGCTTAGCCGGGAGTTACTCTGAAGCTTTCTTT. Its translation: CASSLAGSYSEAFF.